The 12 T cell receptor beta chains below come from one sample, sequenced in a study of human T cells and chemical hapten exposure. Using its own MiXCR run on the RACE reads, TCRdb lists one record per CDR3 protein. The table includes a few hundred thousand distinct CDR3 sequences, 5.5% detected once. Described time point: pre-sensitization, week 0. Treatment of the sample: therapeutic diphenylcyclopropenone sensitization with weekly scalp DPC. Sequencing was performed on whole blood, taken in connection with sensitization to the hapten diphenylcyclopropenone (DPC). These receptors were taken from a woman under 30 with alopecia areata. Some clones in this sample may be carry-over from other donors' samples.

This clonotype was observed at least ten times. The junction shows a germline mismatch at one end, possibly a read error. The chain joins TRBV7-7 to TRBJ2-3; 10 nucleotides align to TRBD2. Germline V lookup: CDR1 SSHAT, CDR2 FNYEAQ (reference sequence). This CDR3 is built from 16 residues. CDR3 loop: CASSLDSGGLADTQYF. CDR3 bases: TGTGCTAGCAGCTTGGATAGCGGGGGGTTGGCAGATACGCAGTATTTT. Based on the CDR3 plus reference TRBV7-7 and TRBJ2-3, the full variable domain is GAGVSQSPRYKVTKRGQDVTLRCDPISSHATLYWYQQALGQGPEFLTYFNYEAQPDKSGLPSDRFSAERPEGSISTLTIQRTEQRDSAMYRCASSLDSGGLADTQYFGPGTRLTVL.

This chain uses TRBV18 with TRBJ1-3; D is unresolved. The V gene lost 8 bases and the J gene lost 3 bases, with 8 bases spanning the gap. In germline, CDR1 is KGHSH, CDR2 LQKENI. This CDR3 comprises 12 residues. CDR3 amino acids: CASDDRGNTIYF. The CDR3 DNA sequence: TGTGCCAGCGACGACCGTGGAAACACCATATATTTT.

Ten or more counts support this clonotype. The chain recombines TRBV7-2 with TRBJ1-5, with D perhaps TRBD1 (5 bases). There are 15 residues in the CDR3. Trimming took off 5 bases at V and 1 base at J, with 12 bases between the two ends. The V gene's germline CDR1 is SGHTA and CDR2 FQGNSA. This CDR3 reads CASSLQWGSNQPQHF. DNA for the CDR3: TGTGCCAGCAGCCTACAGTGGGGGAGCAATCAGCCCCAGCATTTT. The entire variable domain, with the rest obtained from reference TRBV7-2 and TRBJ1-5, is as follows: GAGVSQSPSNKVTEKGKDVELRCDPISGHTALYWYRQSLGQGLEFLIYFQGNSAPDKSGLPSDRFSAERTGGSVSTLTIQRTQQEDSAVYLCASSLQWGSNQPQHFGDGTRLSIL.

This clonotype was observed at least ten times. V and J are TRBV6-2 or TRBV6-3 and TRBJ1-1, with no clear D. This CDR3 region has 13 residues. Germline V gives CDR1 MNHEY, CDR2 SVGEGT. Trimming removed 1 base at V and 1 base at J, with 4 bases between. CDR3 sequence reads: CASSYLKNTEAFF. For the CDR3, the DNA is TGTGCCAGCAGTTACTTGAAGAACACTGAAGCTTTCTTT.

This clonotype was seen many times. The rearrangement joins TRBV4-3 to TRBJ2-7; 8 bases are a match to TRBD1. Germline V lookup: CDR1 LGHNA, CDR2 YSLEER. The ends lost 4 bases at V and 4 bases at J; junction bases unmatched: 6. The CDR3 totals 14 residues. The CDR3: CASSRGQGKYEQYF. CDR3 bases: TGCGCCAGCAGCCGAGGACAGGGAAAGTACGAGCAGTACTTC.

The chain couples TRBV4-2 to TRBJ2-5; D is possibly TRBD1 (6 bases). This CDR3 is 14 amino acids long. With 0 bases removed from V and 4 bases from J, the gap between germline ends came to 9 bases. Per germline, CDR1 LGHNA and CDR2 YNFKEQ. CDR3 in DNA: TGTGCCAGCAGCCAAGACTACAGGGTAGAGACCCAGTACTTC. It is translated as CASSQDYRVETQYF.

This clonotype occurred a few times. V and J are TRBV20-1 and TRBJ1-5; TRBD1 agrees at 8 bases. V lost 3 bases to trimming and J lost 4 bases; unmatched junction nucleotides: 8. Germline CDR1 DFQATT, CDR2 SNEGSKA (reference sequence). This CDR3 region has 15 residues. Here the CDR3 reads CSASDMTGANQPQHF. DNA of the CDR3: TGCAGTGCTAGCGATATGACAGGGGCAAATCAGCCCCAGCATTTT.

On this clonotype: The junction differs from germline at one of its ends, possibly a read error. This sequence joins TRBV7-2 and TRBJ1-1; D gene ambiguous. The CDR3 covers 14 residues. Germline-derived CDR1 and CDR2 are SGHTA and FQGNSA. CDR3 in amino acids: CASSLPFTDTDAFF. The CDR3 bases are TGTGCCAGCAGCTTACCCTTCACTGACACTGATGCTTTCTTT.

Many counts were recorded for this clonotype. V gene TRBV3-1 combines with J gene TRBJ1-2; 7 bases are shared with TRBD1. This CDR3 has 13 amino acids. V gave up 0 bases and J gave up 5 bases; unmatched junction bases: 0. Germline assignment: CDR1 LGHDT and CDR2 YNNKEL (reference sequence). CDR3: CASSQETGYGYTF. The DNA of the CDR3 is TGTGCCAGCAGCCAAGAGACAGGGTATGGCTACACCTTC.

The chain employs TRBV2 and TRBJ2-2; TRBD2 matches at 8 bases. CDR3 length equals 15 residues. Looked up from germline, CDR1 is SNHLY and CDR2 is FYNNEI. Trimming cost V 4 bases and J 7 bases; bases outside gene matches: 8. The CDR3 DNA sequence: TGTGCCAGCAGTGCCTCCCAACTAGCGGTCGGGGAGCTGTTTTTT. As protein: CASSASQLAVGELFF.

This clonotype was picked up many times. This sequence joins TRBV18 and TRBJ1-6; no reliable D call. The CDR3 totals 14 residues. Trimming shortened V by 2 bases and J by 5 bases, and 7 bases separated the two germline ends. From germline, CDR1 is KGHSH and CDR2 LQKENI. The CDR3 loop is CASSPSDNNSPLHF. CDR3 coding DNA: TGTGCCAGCTCACCATCCGATAATAATTCACCCCTCCACTTT.

CDR3 loop: CSARGSQVDYEQYF. The CDR3 DNA is TGCAGTGCTCGTGGGTCGCAGGTAGATTACGAGCAGTACTTC. V gene TRBV20-1 combines with J gene TRBJ2-7, with D unresolved. Germline V gene data show CDR1 as DFQATT and CDR2 as SNEGSKA (reference sequence). CDR3 length equals 14 residues. V was shortened by 5 bases and J by 4 bases, with 18 bases between the two germline ends.